These 10 T cell receptor beta chains were sequenced from one sample in a study of blood T cell repertoires in COVID-19. Only in-frame clones appear in the TCRdb table, and some are missing; sequencing was by immunoSEQ multiplex PCR. The sample lists fewer than 150,000 clones; approximately 90% were seen once. The sequenced material came from peripheral blood. These receptor sequences come from a human donor in a cohort sampled during active COVID-19.

The chain links TRBV10-3 to TRBJ2-7; perhaps TRBD1 as D (6 bases). Germline assignment: CDR1 ENHRY and CDR2 SYGVKD. The CDR3 loop spans 14 amino acids. Between the trimmed V and J ends, which lost 3 bases and 2 bases, there was a span of 11 bases. Here the CDR3 DNA reads TGTGCCATCAGTGAAGTCCAGGGGACCTACGAGCAGTACTTC. Translation gives CAISEVQGTYEQYF.

V and J are TRBV6-1 and TRBJ2-2; D remains unclear. Looked up from germline, CDR1 is MNHNS and CDR2 is SASEGT. CDR3 length equals 16 residues. Between the trimmed V and J ends, which lost 6 bases and 3 bases, there was a span of 17 bases. CDR3 sequence: CASRENVLLYTGELFF. The CDR3 coding sequence is TGTGCCAGCAGAGAAAACGTCCTACTATACACCGGGGAGCTGTTTTTT.

Written as DNA, the CDR3 is TGTGCCAGCAGCTTAAAGGGGCGGCAGGCCGGCACTGAAGCTTTCTTT. Protein: CASSLKGRQAGTEAFF. The chain has TRBV5-4 and TRBJ1-1, with D possibly being TRBD1 (5 bases). This CDR3 is 16 amino acids long. Germline values: CDR1 SGHNT, CDR2 YYREEE (reference sequence). The ends were cut back, 2 bases at V and 4 bases at J, with 18 bases in the middle.

The chain uses TRBV6-2 or TRBV6-3 and TRBJ2-3, with TRBD2 matching over 9 bases. CDR3 size: 16 residues. CDR1 MNHEY and CDR2 SVGEGT come from the germline V gene. After removal of 2 bases from V and 7 bases from J, the junction contained 10 bases not matched to a gene. The CDR3 region is CASSYAASGARYTQYF. The CDR3 nucleotides are TGTGCCAGCAGTTACGCGGCTAGCGGGGCTCGGTATACGCAGTATTTT.

This clone was counted between two and nine times. This chain links TRBV19 with TRBJ1-6; D is possibly TRBD1 (5 bases). This CDR3 comprises 15 residues. The V end lost 4 bases, the J end lost 9 bases, and 16 bases lay between the germline ends. The V gene's germline CDR1 is LNHDA and CDR2 SQIVND (reference sequence). CDR3 nucleotide sequence: TGTGCCAGTAGTAAGGGGAGGGAATATGGTTCACCCCTCCACTTT. This sequence encodes CASSKGREYGSPLHF. The full variable domain, rest sourced from reference TRBV19 and TRBJ1-6, is DGGITQSPKYLFRKEGQNVTLSCEQNLNHDAMYWYRQDPGQGLRLIYYSQIVNDFQKGDIAEGYSVSREKKESFPLTVTSAQKNPTAFYLCASSKGREYGSPLHFGNGTRLTVT.

The table lists this clone with a few counts. The chain recombines TRBV5-1 with TRBJ1-1; a weak D match, TRBD1 (5 bases). CDR3 length: 13 residues. Deletions cut 5 bases from V and 4 bases from J, with 12 bases between. Germline V gives CDR1 SGHRS, CDR2 YFSETQ. The CDR3 DNA sequence: TGCGCCAGCAGTTCCCAGCAGGGCACTGAAGCTTTCTTT. Its protein product is CASSSQQGTEAFF.

The chain recombines TRBV3-1 (or the pseudogene TRBV3-2) with TRBJ1-1, with D hard to call. CDR1 is LGHDT, CDR2 YNNKEL, per germline (reference sequence). The CDR3 runs to 13 residues. Trimming removed 1 base from V and 2 bases from J, with 5 bases in between. The CDR3 here is CASSQAVNTEAFF. The CDR3 bases are TGTGCCAGCAGCCAAGCGGTAAACACTGAAGCTTTCTTT.

This sequence joins TRBV5-1 and TRBJ1-1; D may be TRBD1 (5 bases). With 4 bases removed from V and 1 base from J, the gap between germline ends came to 11 bases. Germline CDR1 is SGHRS and CDR2 is YFSETQ. CDR3 length equals 14 residues. The chain's CDR3 is CASSLPDTNTEAFF. For the CDR3, the DNA is TGCGCCAGCAGCCTCCCGGACACGAACACTGAAGCTTTCTTT.

The J gene is TRBJ1-1, the V gene TRBV19; D not resolved. Germline CDR1 and CDR2: LNHDA and SQIVND (reference sequence). CDR3 length equals 13 residues. V was shortened by 5 bases and J by 0 bases, with 7 bases between the two germline ends. Here the CDR3 DNA reads TGTGCCAGTAGTTTAACGGTGAACACTGAAGCTTTCTTT. Translating gives CASSLTVNTEAFF.

The CDR3 loop is CATSRDASGAYEQYF. As DNA, the CDR3 is TGTGCCACCAGCAGAGATGCTAGCGGGGCCTACGAGCAGTACTTC. The gene calls are TRBV15 and TRBJ2-7; 9 bases agree with TRBD2. The CDR3 has 15 amino acids. Germline V gives CDR1 LNHNV, CDR2 YYDKDF (reference sequence). Unmatched junction bases numbered 2, after V lost 0 bases and J lost 2 bases.